The present T cell receptor (beta chain) was sequenced within a study of control samples from healthy donors and cancer patients. Clones were sequenced by immunoSEQ multiplex PCR, and TCRdb holds only the in-frame ones, with some missing. Of around 100,000 clones in the sample, almost 90% are singletons; the top ten hold over 12%. The V segment lost 4 bases and the J segment 3 bases; nucleotides outside the gene matches: 9. Per germline, CDR1 KGHDR and CDR2 SFDVKD. This CDR3 is 16 amino acids long. The material sequenced was blood. The J gene is TRBJ2-7, the V gene TRBV24-1; 9 bases agree with TRBD1. This TCR came from a young man in good health. The CDR3 sequence: CATSESPGQGYYEQYF. The CDR3 DNA sequence: TGTGCCACCAGTGAATCCCCGGGACAGGGTTACTACGAGCAGTACTTC.